The text below deals with one T cell receptor beta chain. Authors' methods: Cell counts per sample came from amplifying reference gene primers. Some clones are missing from TCRdb's copy, which holds only in-frame ones; the method was immunoSEQ multiplex PCR. The V and J calls and the clone size are those of that table, but D and trimming were determined from the DNA. The repertoire includes approximately 57,000 clones, roughly 89% of them detected once, and 4% sits in the top ten. The data were taken from a study of blood T cell repertoires in COVID-19. On the study more broadly: Sites across the United States, Italy and Spain contributed samples from acute and convalescent COVID-19. T cells, B-cell-depleted T cells, or PBMCs provided the cDNA or gDNA that served as material.

This CDR3 has 15 residues. V lost 2 bases, J lost 4 bases, and 4 bases stayed unmatched. Germline lookup yields CDR1 MNHNY and CDR2 SVGAGI (reference sequence). V gene TRBV6-6 combines with J gene TRBJ2-1; 8 bases align to TRBD1. The TCR sequence derives from a man aged 50 to 59 with acute or convalescent COVID-19. Sequenced input: peripheral blood. The CDR3 is CASSYVGQGYNEQFF. DNA of the CDR3: TGTGCCAGCAGTTACGTTGGACAGGGTTACAATGAGCAGTTCTTC.